A single TCR beta chain is shown here with its context. Recruitment covered about two dozen US areas and drew participants whose ages spanned about 18 to 100 years. Before being deemed recovered, Cohort 3 donors had two negative PCRs, clearance, or symptom resolution. Methods used by the authors: Estimates of nucleated cell counts were drawn from the amplification of reference gene primers. The repertoire was sequenced with immunoSEQ multiplex PCR; TCRdb's copy has only in-frame clones and lacks some. The DNA was the basis for D and trimming; V, J and clone size are from that table. The sample holds under 200,000 clones, 70% to 90% seen once. The data were obtained in a study of blood T cell repertoires in COVID-19. Study-wide background: Both acute and convalescent COVID-19 samples were obtained from the United States, Italy and Spain.

The CDR3 loop spans 13 amino acids. V shed 4 bases and J shed 7 bases, with 11 bases lying between them. Germline V lookup: CDR1 MNHEY, CDR2 SMNVEV (reference sequence). The TCR comes from a woman in her forties or fifties who had recovered from COVID-19. The chain is built from TRBV27 and TRBJ2-1; tentative D call: TRBD2 (6 bases). Sequencing input: PBMCs or T cells enriched from blood (not recorded which). CDR3 sequence (DNA): TGTGCCAGCAGTTACGGAGGGGCGAATGAGCAGTTCTTC. This gives the protein CASSYGGANEQFF.